Following are 12 T cell receptor beta chains from one sample sequenced in a study of blood T cell repertoires in COVID-19. Libraries were prepared by immunoSEQ multiplex PCR; TCRdb keeps only in-frame clonotypes and omits some of them. Of tens of thousands of clones detected, around nine tenths appear once; the ten largest clones hold approximately 6.2%. Sequenced input: peripheral blood. Receptor source: a man aged 40-55 years with acute or convalescent COVID-19.

The chain recombines TRBV19 with TRBJ2-1; 11 bases match TRBD2. The J segment lost 2 bases and the V segment lost 3 bases, leaving 9 bases of the junction unmatched. The CDR3 runs to 18 residues. Germline assignment: CDR1 LNHDA and CDR2 SQIVND (reference sequence). CDR3 amino acids: CASSIKRLAGGPYNEQFF. CDR3 sequence (DNA): TGTGCCAGTAGTATTAAAAGGTTAGCGGGAGGGCCCTACAATGAGCAGTTCTTC.

The V gene is TRBV15, the J gene TRBJ1-1; perhaps TRBD1 as D (5 bases). Germline lookup yields CDR1 LNHNV and CDR2 YYDKDF (reference sequence). V was clipped by 1 base and J by 5 bases, with 14 bases between them. The length of the CDR3 is 15 residues. The CDR3 is CATSRGGRDGTEAFF. As DNA, the CDR3 is TGTGCCACCAGCAGAGGGGGCAGGGATGGGACTGAAGCTTTCTTT.

V is TRBV6-4 and J is TRBJ2-3; 9 nucleotides agree with TRBD1. Unmatched junction bases numbered 7, after V lost 6 bases and J lost 0 bases. The V gene's germline CDR1 is MRHNA and CDR2 SNTAGT. The CDR3 spans 16 residues. Written as DNA, the CDR3 is TGTGCCAGCAGCCCACTAGGGACAGGGAGCACAGATACGCAGTATTTT. It encodes CASSPLGTGSTDTQYF.

The V and J genes are TRBV21-1 and TRBJ1-1. TRBV21-1 is designated a pseudogene. The CDR3 has 17 amino acids. DNA of the CDR3: TGTGCCAGCAGCAAAAGCCCTAAAGTAACGAGGAACACTGAAGCTTTCTTT. The encoded protein is CASSKSPKVTRNTEAFF.

The rearrangement links TRBV7-3 to TRBJ2-6; TRBD1 is a possible D gene (6 bases). V dropped 4 bases and J dropped 4 bases, with 11 bases sitting between them. This CDR3 is 15 amino acids long. CDR1 and CDR2 from the germline V gene are SGHTA and FQGTGA. The CDR3 region has the DNA TGTGCCAGCAGCTCCACAGGGTCCGGGGCCAACGTCCTGACTTTC. It codes for CASSSTGSGANVLTF.

V gene TRBV10-3 combines with J gene TRBJ2-1; D is unresolved. The germline CDR1 and CDR2 sequences are ENHRY and SYGVKD. The CDR3 is 12 amino acids. V was shortened by 0 bases and J by 9 bases, with 6 bases between the two germline ends. The CDR3 loop is CAISESIGEQFF. The CDR3 DNA sequence: TGTGCCATCAGTGAGTCGATCGGTGAGCAGTTCTTC.

The chain couples TRBV30 to TRBJ2-1, with D perhaps TRBD2 (6 bases). V was pared by 4 bases and J by 8 bases, with 21 bases between. The CDR3 is 15 amino acids. Germline CDR1 is GTSNPN and CDR2 is SVGIG (reference sequence). CDR3 sequence (DNA): TGTGCCTGGAATTCGAAGACTAGAGTTTACCATGAGCAGTTCTTC. This gives the protein CAWNSKTRVYHEQFF.

This chain joins TRBV19 and TRBJ2-7; 9 bases map to TRBD1. The CDR3 contains 13 residues. V lost 8 bases, J lost 1 base, and 3 bases stayed unmatched. The germline CDR1 and CDR2 sequences are LNHDA and SQIVND (reference sequence). The CDR3 region has the DNA TGTGCCAGTTCGGACAGGGGATCCTACGAGCAGTACTTC. This codes for CASSDRGSYEQYF.

The chain joins TRBV11-2 to TRBJ2-5; 12 bases agree with TRBD2. CDR3 size: 14 residues. Per the germline V gene, CDR1 is SGHAT and CDR2 is FQNNGV. V gave up 5 bases and J gave up 7 bases; unmatched junction bases: 5. CDR3 nucleotides: TGTGCCAGCAGCGTGACTAGCGGGAGTGGGACCCAGTACTTC. Translated, it gives CASSVTSGSGTQYF.

This clone was seen only once. The V and J genes are TRBV14 and TRBJ2-7; TRBD1 matches at 7 bases. Germline trimming cut 1 base from V and 3 bases from J; bases unmatched to any gene: 6. The CDR3 runs 15 residues. CDR1 SGHDN and CDR2 FVKESK come from the germline V gene. CDR3 nucleotide sequence: TGTGCCAGCAGCCAAGTAGGACAGGCCGACTACGAGCAGTACTTC. Encoded protein: CASSQVGQADYEQYF.

The chain recombines TRBV6-2 or TRBV6-3 with TRBJ1-2, with a possible D match to TRBD1 (6 bases). Germline V CDR1 and CDR2: MNHEY, SVGEGT. Trimming took 2 bases from V and 5 from J, leaving 18 bases between them. There are 16 residues in the CDR3. The CDR3 DNA follows: TGTGCCAGCAGTTACCCTCTAAACACAGGGAAGTATGGCTACACCTTC. Translation gives CASSYPLNTGKYGYTF.

The chain uses TRBV28 and TRBJ1-4, with D perhaps matching TRBD1 (5 bases). The V gene lost 4 bases and the J gene lost 0 bases, with 6 bases spanning the gap. The germline gives CDR1 MDHEN, CDR2 SYDVKM. The CDR3 extends over 14 amino acids. The CDR3 loop reads CASSSRATNEKLFF. The DNA for the CDR3 is TGTGCCAGCAGTTCCAGGGCAACTAATGAAAAACTGTTTTTT.